This T cell receptor beta chain was sequenced for a study of Ad26.COV2.S vaccination and SARS-CoV-2 variants. This CDR3 is built from 14 residues. CDR1 and CDR2 from the germline V gene are LGHNA and YSLEER. V was cut by 2 bases and J by 1 base, with 6 bases left in between. As to treatment: roughly 20 received Ad26.COV2.S at low or high dose, single or two shots; several received placebo; per-sample allocation not given. It was on day 63 after the first vaccine or placebo injection that samples were taken. Profiling relied on immunoSEQ multiplex PCR, and the TCRdb table lists in-frame clones only, not all of them. The sample has 400,000 to 500,000 clones, approximately 89% seen once.

This receptor was identified in a person aged 18-65 years who received the Ad26.COV2.S COVID-19 vaccine or a placebo. The sequenced sample was peripheral blood, obtained in a trial of Ad26.COV2.S vaccine versus placebo. The genes are TRBV4-3 and TRBJ1-3; D ambiguous. Written as DNA, the CDR3 is TGCGCCAGCAGCCAACAAGCGTCTGGAAACACCATATATTTT. This codes for CASSQQASGNTIYF.